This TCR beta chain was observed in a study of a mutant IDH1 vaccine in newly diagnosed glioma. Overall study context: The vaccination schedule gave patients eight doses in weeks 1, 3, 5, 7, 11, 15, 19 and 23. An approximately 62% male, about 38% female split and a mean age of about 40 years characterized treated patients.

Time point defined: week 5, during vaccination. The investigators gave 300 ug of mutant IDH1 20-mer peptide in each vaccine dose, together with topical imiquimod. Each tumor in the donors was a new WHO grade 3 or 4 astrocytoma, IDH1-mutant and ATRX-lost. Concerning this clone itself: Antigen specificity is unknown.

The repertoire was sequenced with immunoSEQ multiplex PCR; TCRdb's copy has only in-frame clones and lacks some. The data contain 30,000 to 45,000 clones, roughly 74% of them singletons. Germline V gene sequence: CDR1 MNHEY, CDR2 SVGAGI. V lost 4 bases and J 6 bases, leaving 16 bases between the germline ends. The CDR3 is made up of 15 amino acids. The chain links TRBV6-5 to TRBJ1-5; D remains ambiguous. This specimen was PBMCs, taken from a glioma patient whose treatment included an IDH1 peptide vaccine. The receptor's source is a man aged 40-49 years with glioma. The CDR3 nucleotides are TGTGCCAGCAGTTCGATGGAAGAGGAGAGTCAGCCCCAGCATTTT. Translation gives CASSSMEEESQPQHF.